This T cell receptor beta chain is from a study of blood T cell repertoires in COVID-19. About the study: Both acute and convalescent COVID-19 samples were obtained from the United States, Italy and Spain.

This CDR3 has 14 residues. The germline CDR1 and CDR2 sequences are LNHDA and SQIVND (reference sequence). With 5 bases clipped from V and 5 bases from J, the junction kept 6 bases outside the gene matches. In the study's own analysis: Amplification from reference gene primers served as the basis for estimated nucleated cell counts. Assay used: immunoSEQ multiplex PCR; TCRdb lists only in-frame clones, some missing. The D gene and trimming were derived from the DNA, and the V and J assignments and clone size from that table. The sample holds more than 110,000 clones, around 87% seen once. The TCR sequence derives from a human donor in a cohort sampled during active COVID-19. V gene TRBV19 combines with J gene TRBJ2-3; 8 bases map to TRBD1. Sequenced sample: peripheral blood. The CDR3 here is CASSSGQGIDTQYF. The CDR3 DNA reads TGTGCCAGTAGTTCAGGACAGGGAATAGATACGCAGTATTTT.